The 25 T cell receptor beta chains reported below all come from one sample, sequenced in a study of T cells in Graves' hyperthyroidism and ophthalmopathy. Researchers amplified the TCR beta CDR3 regions from RNA transcripts. The HTBI set primed first-round TCR CDR3 RT-PCR. MiXCR, run by TCRdb on the multiplex PCR reads, gives a single entry per CDR3 protein. Among hundreds of thousands of distinct CDR3 sequences, 12% to 15% were seen once, and the ten largest hold about a tenth. The sequenced sample consisted of blood. Receptors were obtained from a woman aged 18-29 years with Graves' hyperthyroidism.

The table lists this clonotype with many counts. This CDR3 reads CSARAGLALSYNEQFF. The CDR3 DNA reads TGCAGTGCTAGAGCGGGACTAGCTCTTTCCTACAATGAGCAGTTCTTC. V usage is TRBV20-1 and J usage is TRBJ2-1, with 9 bases aligning to TRBD2. In germline, CDR1 is DFQATT, CDR2 SNEGSKA (reference sequence). The CDR3 length is 16 residues. The J segment lost 1 base and the V segment lost 1 base, leaving 5 bases of the junction unmatched.

Ten or more counts support this clonotype. The chain employs TRBV6-2 or TRBV6-3 and TRBJ1-4, with 10 bases fitting TRBD1. The CDR3 runs to 16 residues. CDR1 and CDR2 from the germline V gene are MNHEY and SVGEGT. J gave up 6 bases and V 0 bases, and 4 bases lay outside the gene matches. The CDR3 protein is CASSYSPGQGYEKLFF. The CDR3 bases are TGTGCCAGCAGTTACTCTCCGGGACAGGGGTATGAAAAACTGTTTTTT.

With respect to this clonotype: This may come from a read error, since a much larger clone is one base off. The chain has TRBV7-3 and TRBJ1-1; the match to TRBD1 covers 9 bases. V lost 4 bases and J lost 7; bases outside the gene matches: 7. Germline values: CDR1 SGHTA, CDR2 FQGTGA. This CDR3 has 14 residues. This chain's CDR3 is CASSSGQGHIEAFF. The CDR3 DNA reads TGTGCCAGCAGCTCAGGACAGGGGCACATTGAAGCTTTCTTT.

This clonotype was picked up many times. The V call is TRBV30, the J call TRBJ1-1; no clear D gene. From germline, CDR1 is GTSNPN and CDR2 SVGIG (reference sequence). The CDR3 has 14 residues. The germline V and J ends were trimmed by 2 bases and 3 bases, with 13 bases remaining between them. CDR3 loop: CAWSYGFLDTEAFF. CDR3 bases: TGTGCCTGGAGTTATGGATTTCTTGACACTGAAGCTTTCTTT.

This chain connects TRBV4-3 to TRBJ2-5; perhaps TRBD1 as D (6 bases). The CDR3 is made up of 13 amino acids. Trimming removed 4 bases from V and 5 bases from J, with 11 bases in between. Per germline, CDR1 LGHNA and CDR2 YSLEER. The CDR3 region is CASSPTGLETQYF. In DNA form, the CDR3 reads TGCGCCAGCAGCCCTACAGGGTTGGAGACCCAGTACTTC.

On this clonotype itself: This may be a read error: a much more frequent sequence differs by one nucleotide. The chain couples TRBV27 to TRBJ2-1; D uncertain. The germline V gene has CDR1 MNHEY and CDR2 SMNVEV (reference sequence). CDR3 length: 16 residues. The CDR3 here is CASSSRPNPWIHEQLF. In DNA, the CDR3 is TGTGCCAGCAGTTCTAGACCGAATCCGTGGATACATGAGCAGCTCTTC.

In this sample, this clonotype turned up a few times. The gene calls are TRBV2 and TRBJ1-5; TRBD1 might be the D (5 bases). This CDR3 is built from 14 residues. V dropped 6 bases and J dropped 1 base, with 10 bases sitting between them. The V gene's germline CDR1 is SNHLY and CDR2 FYNNEI. DNA for the CDR3: TGTGCCAGCAGGAACCGGGACAGCAATCAGCCCCAGCATTTT. This encodes CASRNRDSNQPQHF.

This clonotype was detected ten times or more. The chain links TRBV20-1 to TRBJ1-1; D unclear. Germline CDR1 reads DFQATT; CDR2 reads SNEGSKA (reference sequence). V lost 5 bases and J lost 0, with 4 bases in between. The CDR3 loop spans 11 amino acids. CDR3 protein: CSAPVNTEAFF. CDR3 nucleotide sequence: TGCAGTGCTCCAGTGAACACTGAAGCTTTCTTT.

The chain recombines TRBV7-2 with TRBJ1-4; D is unclear. The CDR3 is 15 amino acids. V lost 3 bases and J lost 2, with 10 bases in between. CDR1 SGHTA and CDR2 FQGNSA come from the germline V gene. CDR3 sequence (DNA): TGTGCCAGCAGCTTTTCGACGGCTACTAATGAAAAACTGTTTTTT. Protein product: CASSFSTATNEKLFF.

The table lists this clonotype with many counts. DNA of the CDR3: TGTGCCAGCTATATGGGACAGGGGGCACAACATGAAAAACTGTTTTTT. It encodes CASYMGQGAQHEKLFF. The chain employs TRBV11-2 and TRBJ1-4; 12 nucleotides agree with TRBD1. The V and J ends lost 8 bases and 6 bases, in that order; junction bases with no gene match: 10. The CDR3 has 16 amino acids. Looked up from germline, CDR1 is SGHAT and CDR2 is FQNNGV. The full variable domain, rest sourced from reference TRBV11-2 and TRBJ1-4, is EAGVAQSPRYKIIEKRQSVAFWCNPISGHATLYWYQQILGQGPKLLIQFQNNGVVDDSQLPKDRFSAERLKGVDSTLKIQPAKLEDSAVYLCASYMGQGAQHEKLFFGSGTQLSVL.

In this sample, this clonotype turned up a few times. This chain joins TRBV10-3 and TRBJ2-5, with TRBD2 matching 7 bases. This CDR3 comprises 14 residues. The V and J ends lost 6 bases and 3 bases, in that order; junction bases with no gene match: 7. The V gene's germline CDR1 is ENHRY and CDR2 SYGVKD. CDR3 region: CAISPIAGEETQYF. The CDR3 DNA reads as TGTGCCATCAGCCCGATAGCGGGCGAAGAGACCCAGTACTTC.

The rearrangement joins TRBV24-1 to TRBJ2-1, with TRBD1 matching over 10 bases. Germline V gene data show CDR1 as KGHDR and CDR2 as SFDVKD. Trimming removed 4 bases from V and 8 bases from J; junction bases left unmatched: 13. The CDR3 sequence is 17 residues long. This CDR3 reads CATSDTTGTGVSDEQFF. DNA of the CDR3: TGTGCCACCAGTGACACAACCGGGACAGGGGTTAGTGATGAGCAGTTCTTC.

This clonotype has more than one count but fewer than ten. The rearrangement uses TRBV20-1 and TRBJ2-2; 8 bases map to TRBD1. V was pared by 5 bases and J by 3 bases, with 8 bases of the junction left unmatched. Germline values: CDR1 DFQATT, CDR2 SNEGSKA (reference sequence). CDR3 length: 15 residues. CDR3 protein: CSAPDRGHDTGELFF. CDR3 in DNA: TGCAGTGCTCCTGACAGGGGACACGACACCGGGGAGCTGTTTTTT.

The V call is TRBV7-2, the J call TRBJ1-2; 7 bases align to TRBD1. Germline CDR1 is SGHTA and CDR2 is FQGNSA. V lost 4 bases to trimming and J lost 1 base; unmatched junction nucleotides: 6. The CDR3 consists of 15 residues. The CDR3 nucleotides read TGTGCCAGCAGCTCCCAGGGGGGAGTTAACTATGGCTACACCTTC. This translates into CASSSQGGVNYGYTF.

This clonotype was seen many times. V and J are TRBV20-1 and TRBJ1-3, with 7 bases fitting TRBD1. The CDR3 length is 14 residues. In germline, CDR1 is DFQATT, CDR2 SNEGSKA (reference sequence). V shed 6 bases, J shed 2 bases, and the junction held 7 bases outside the gene matches. This CDR3 is CSAAPGTAGNTIYF. The CDR3 region has the DNA TGCAGTGCCGCCCCTGGGACAGCTGGAAACACCATATATTTT.

The gene calls are TRBV12-3 or TRBV12-4 and TRBJ2-5; 7 bases agree with TRBD1. J was trimmed by 7 bases and V by 5 bases; bases with no gene match: 7. This CDR3 region has 13 residues. The DNA for the CDR3 is TGTGCCAGCAGTCGAGACAGGGCCGGGACCCAGTACTTC. Amino acids: CASSRDRAGTQYF.

This clonotype was detected many times. The V call is TRBV24-1, the J call TRBJ2-5; D is tentatively TRBD1 or TRBD2 (5 bases each). Trimming cost V 4 bases and J 9 bases, with 11 bases left between them. Per germline, CDR1 KGHDR and CDR2 SFDVKD. This CDR3 spans 12 amino acids. The CDR3 DNA reads TGTGCCACCAGTGAGGGGACCGGGGCCCAGTACTTC. It is translated as CATSEGTGAQYF.

Many counts were recorded for this clonotype. This chain links TRBV4-3 with TRBJ2-7; TRBD2 matches 10 bases. Losses at the gene ends were 0 bases for V and 4 bases for J; bases not matched to a gene: 3. There are 15 residues in the CDR3. Germline V lookup: CDR1 LGHNA, CDR2 YSLEER. CDR3 nucleotides: TGCGCCAGCAGCCAAGAGGGACTAGCGTGGTACGAGCAGTACTTC. This gives the protein CASSQEGLAWYEQYF.

The V gene is TRBV12-3 or TRBV12-4, the J gene TRBJ2-1; the D gene is possibly TRBD1 (5 bases). This CDR3 has 14 residues. V lost 3 bases and J lost 7, with 13 bases in between. The chain's CDR3 is CASSFSGAGNEQFF. CDR3 sequence (DNA): TGTGCCAGCAGTTTTTCTGGGGCTGGGAATGAGCAGTTCTTC.

The rearrangement joins TRBV5-1 to TRBJ2-7; 7 bases fit TRBD2. CDR1 is SGHRS and CDR2 is YFSETQ in the germline V gene. V shed 4 bases and J 5 bases; nucleotides not matched to a gene: 12. The CDR3 extends over 15 amino acids. The CDR3 DNA sequence: TGCGCCAGCAGCCCCCAAGCGGGAAGAGGCAACGAGCAGTACTTC. This codes for CASSPQAGRGNEQYF. The whole variable domain, remainder taken from reference TRBV5-1 and TRBJ2-7, is KAGVTQTPRYLIKTRGQQVTLSCSPISGHRSVSWYQQTPGQGLQFLFEYFSETQRNKGNFPGRFSGRQFSNSRSEMNVSTLELGDSALYLCASSPQAGRGNEQYFGPGTRLTVT.

This clonotype showed up just a few times. The chain couples TRBV7-6 to TRBJ1-1; no firm D call. Trimming removed 5 bases at V and 7 bases at J, with 14 bases between. CDR1 is SGHVS and CDR2 is FNYEAQ in the germline V gene. The CDR3 sequence is 13 residues long. The CDR3 DNA follows: TGTGCCAGCAGCGCTGGAAGCTCCTTTGAAGCTTTCTTT. This codes for CASSAGSSFEAFF.

This clonotype came up a few times. V gene TRBV19 combines with J gene TRBJ2-1; no clear D. This CDR3 contains 14 residues. Between the trimmed V and J ends, which lost 10 bases and 0 bases, there was a span of 13 bases. Germline-derived CDR1 and CDR2 are LNHDA and SQIVND (reference sequence). This chain's CDR3 is CATRRLDSYNEQFF. The CDR3 DNA follows: TGTGCCACGAGGCGACTCGACTCCTACAATGAGCAGTTCTTC. Full variable domain (outside the CDR3, taken from reference TRBV19 and TRBJ2-1): DGGITQSPKYLFRKEGQNVTLSCEQNLNHDAMYWYRQDPGQGLRLIYYSQIVNDFQKGDIAEGYSVSREKKESFPLTVTSAQKNPTAFYLCATRRLDSYNEQFFGPGTRLTVL.

This sequence joins TRBV7-8 and TRBJ1-3; tentative D call: TRBD1 (5 bases). The germline V and J ends were trimmed by 1 base and 0 bases, with 13 bases remaining between them. Per germline, CDR1 SGHVS and CDR2 FQNEAQ. CDR3 length equals 17 residues. The CDR3 here is CASSLVAGMSSGNTIYF. The CDR3 nucleotides are TGTGCCAGCAGCTTAGTTGCAGGGATGAGCTCTGGAAACACCATATATTTT.

This clonotype was counted between two and nine times. The chain combines TRBV7-9 with TRBJ2-2; 11 bases are shared with TRBD2. The germline CDR1 and CDR2 sequences are SEHNR and FQNEAQ (reference sequence). The CDR3 runs to 18 residues. J was trimmed by 1 base and V by 5 bases; bases with no gene match: 9. CDR3 bases: TGTGCCAGCAGCGCCCCTAGCGGGAGGCTCAGGAACACCGGGGAGCTGTTTTTT. It specifies CASSAPSGRLRNTGELFF.

This clonotype came up many times. The chain couples TRBV7-2 to TRBJ1-1; D ambiguous. The CDR3 totals 13 residues. Germline V CDR1 and CDR2: SGHTA, FQGNSA. V lost 7 bases and J lost 1, with 10 bases in between. The CDR3 is CASTSQRNTEAFF. DNA for the CDR3: TGTGCCAGCACCTCTCAACGGAACACTGAAGCTTTCTTT.